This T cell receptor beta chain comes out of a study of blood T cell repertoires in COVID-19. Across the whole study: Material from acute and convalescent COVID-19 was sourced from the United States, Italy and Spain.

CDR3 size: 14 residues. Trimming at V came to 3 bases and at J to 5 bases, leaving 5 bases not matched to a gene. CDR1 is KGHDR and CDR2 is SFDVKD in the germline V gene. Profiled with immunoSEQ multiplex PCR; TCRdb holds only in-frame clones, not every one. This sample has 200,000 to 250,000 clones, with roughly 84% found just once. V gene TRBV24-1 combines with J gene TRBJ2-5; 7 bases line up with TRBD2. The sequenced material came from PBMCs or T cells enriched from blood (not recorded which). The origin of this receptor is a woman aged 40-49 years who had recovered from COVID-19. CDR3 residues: CATSDHQGGETQYF. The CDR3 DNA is TGTGCCACCAGTGATCATCAGGGAGGGGAGACCCAGTACTTC.